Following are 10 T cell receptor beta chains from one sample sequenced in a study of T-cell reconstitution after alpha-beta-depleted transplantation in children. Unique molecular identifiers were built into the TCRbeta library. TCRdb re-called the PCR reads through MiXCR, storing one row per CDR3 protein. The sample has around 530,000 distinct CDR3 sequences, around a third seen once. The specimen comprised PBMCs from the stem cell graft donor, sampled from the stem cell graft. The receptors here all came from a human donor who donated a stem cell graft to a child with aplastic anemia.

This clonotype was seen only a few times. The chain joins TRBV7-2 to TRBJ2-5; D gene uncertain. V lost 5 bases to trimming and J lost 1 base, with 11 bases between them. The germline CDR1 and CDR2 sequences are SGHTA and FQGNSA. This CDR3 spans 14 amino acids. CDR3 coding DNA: TGTGCCAGCAGCCCCAGTCTCGCCCAAGAGACCCAGTACTTC. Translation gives CASSPSLAQETQYF.

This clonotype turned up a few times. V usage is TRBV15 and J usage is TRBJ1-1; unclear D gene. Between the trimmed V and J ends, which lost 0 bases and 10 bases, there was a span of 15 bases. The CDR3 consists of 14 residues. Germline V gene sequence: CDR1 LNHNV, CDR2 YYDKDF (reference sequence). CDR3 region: CATSRDVQQATAFF. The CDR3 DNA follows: TGTGCCACCAGCAGAGATGTACAGCAGGCCACAGCTTTCTTT.

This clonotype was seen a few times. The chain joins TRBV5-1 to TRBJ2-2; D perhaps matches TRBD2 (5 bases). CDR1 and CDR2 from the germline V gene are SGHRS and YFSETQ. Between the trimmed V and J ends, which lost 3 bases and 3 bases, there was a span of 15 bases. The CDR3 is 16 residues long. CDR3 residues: CASSSIRRVDTGELFF. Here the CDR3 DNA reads TGCGCCAGCAGCTCGATTCGGCGGGTCGACACCGGGGAGCTGTTTTTT.

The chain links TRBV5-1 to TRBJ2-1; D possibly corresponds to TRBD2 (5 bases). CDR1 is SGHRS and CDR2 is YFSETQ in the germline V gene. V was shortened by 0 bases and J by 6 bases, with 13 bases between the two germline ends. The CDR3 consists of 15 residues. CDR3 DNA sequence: TGCGCCAGCAGCTTGGCGGCTAGCAGTGGCAATGAGCAGTTCTTC. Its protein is CASSLAASSGNEQFF.

The CDR3 DNA is TGTGCCAGCAGATATAGCGGGAGTCCAAATGAGCAGTTCTTC. Translation: CASRYSGSPNEQFF. The rearrangement uses TRBV12-3 or TRBV12-4 and TRBJ2-1; 9 positions agree with TRBD2. The CDR3 runs 14 residues. The ends lost 6 bases at V and 7 bases at J; junction bases unmatched: 7.

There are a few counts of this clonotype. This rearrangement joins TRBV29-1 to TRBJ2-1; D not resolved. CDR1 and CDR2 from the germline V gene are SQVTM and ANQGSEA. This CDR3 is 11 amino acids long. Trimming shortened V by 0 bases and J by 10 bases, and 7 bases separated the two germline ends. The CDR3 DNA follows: TGCAGCGTTGAAGATGTCCGGGAGCAGTTCTTC. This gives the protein CSVEDVREQFF.

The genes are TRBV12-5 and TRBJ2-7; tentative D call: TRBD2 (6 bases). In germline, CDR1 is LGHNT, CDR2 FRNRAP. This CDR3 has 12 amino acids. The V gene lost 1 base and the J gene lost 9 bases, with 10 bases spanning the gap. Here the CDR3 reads CASGLGRGWQYV. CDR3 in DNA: TGTGCTAGTGGTTTGGGACGGGGGTGGCAGTACGTC.

CDR3 coding DNA: TGTGCCAGCAGCCACAATGGCGGGGCTTGGACCCAGTACTTC. Its translation: CASSHNGGAWTQYF. The chain links TRBV13 to TRBJ2-5; maybe TRBD2 (6 bases). The CDR3 runs to 14 residues. Germline loops: CDR1 PRHDT, CDR2 FYEKMQ (reference sequence). Deletions cut 5 bases from V and 7 bases from J, with 17 bases between.

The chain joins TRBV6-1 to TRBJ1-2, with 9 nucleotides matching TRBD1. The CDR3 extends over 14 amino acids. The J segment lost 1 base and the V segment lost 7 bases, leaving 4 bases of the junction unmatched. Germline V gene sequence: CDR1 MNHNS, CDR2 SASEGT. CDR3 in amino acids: CASIGTGLNYGYTF. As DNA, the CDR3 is TGTGCCAGCATCGGGACAGGGCTTAACTATGGCTACACCTTC.

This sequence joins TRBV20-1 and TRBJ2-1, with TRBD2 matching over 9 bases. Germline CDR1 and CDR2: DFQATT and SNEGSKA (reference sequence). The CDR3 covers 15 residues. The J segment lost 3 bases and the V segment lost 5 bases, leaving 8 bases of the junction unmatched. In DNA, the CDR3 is TGCAGTGCTTCGGCCCTAGCGGGACGCTACAATGAGCAGTTCTTC. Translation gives CSASALAGRYNEQFF.